Presented here are 13 T cell receptor beta chains from one specimen sequenced in a study of cytomegalovirus exposure and HLA in healthy donors. The PCR employed 60 Vbeta primers together with 13 Jbeta primers. Measured with immunoSEQ multiplex PCR; TCRdb has only the in-frame clones, and not every one. The repertoire consists of around 150,000 clones, with roughly three quarters occurring once and the leading ten covering under 5.5%. The sample comprised PBMCs. The source of these receptors is a woman aged 45-59 years in good health and CMV-seronegative.

In its sample, this clone was seen a few times. V is TRBV6-1 and J is TRBJ1-2, with a weak D call TRBD1 (6 bases). V was shortened by 0 bases and J by 3 bases, with 11 bases between the two germline ends. The CDR3 is 15 amino acids. The germline gives CDR1 MNHNS, CDR2 SASEGT. CDR3 amino acids: CASSEAQTGYYGYTF. DNA of the CDR3: TGTGCCAGCAGTGAAGCGCAGACAGGCTACTATGGCTACACCTTC.

The chain employs TRBV9 and TRBJ2-7; possibly TRBD1 for D (5 bases). With 4 bases removed from V and 4 bases from J, the gap between germline ends came to 24 bases. CDR3 length: 17 residues. Germline lookup yields CDR1 SGDLS and CDR2 YYNGEE. Here the CDR3 reads CASSPTTAGLDVYEQYF. The CDR3 DNA reads TGTGCCAGCAGCCCAACGACGGCAGGGCTTGACGTTTACGAGCAGTACTTC.

The V call is TRBV7-2, the J call TRBJ2-7; 9 bases agree with TRBD1. Germline values: CDR1 SGHTA, CDR2 FQGNSA. J lost 2 bases, V lost 5 bases, and 4 bases had no gene match. CDR3 length: 14 residues. CDR3 DNA sequence: TGTGCCAGCAGCGCTAACAGGGGGCCCTACGAGCAGTACTTC. The encoded protein is CASSANRGPYEQYF.

V gene TRBV6-5 combines with J gene TRBJ1-4; TRBD1 might be the D (6 bases). The CDR3 has 14 amino acids. The V end lost 7 bases, the J end lost 5 bases, and 14 bases lay between the germline ends. Germline assignment: CDR1 MNHEY and CDR2 SVGAGI. CDR3 sequence (DNA): TGTGCCAGCACCATTAGCCAGGGGAATGAAAAACTGTTTTTT. Its protein product is CASTISQGNEKLFF.

The rearrangement uses TRBV6-1 and TRBJ2-1, with D perhaps matching TRBD2 (7 bases). Germline lookup yields CDR1 MNHNS and CDR2 SASEGT. The CDR3 is 15 amino acids. V was pared by 0 bases and J by 6 bases, with 12 bases between. The CDR3 spells CASSEAVGGANEQFF. Here the CDR3 DNA reads TGTGCCAGCAGTGAAGCGGTGGGGGGGGCCAATGAGCAGTTCTTC.

The V gene is TRBV28, the J gene TRBJ1-2; D is unresolved. CDR3 length: 14 residues. The germline V gene has CDR1 MDHEN and CDR2 SYDVKM. Deletions cut 0 bases from V and 4 bases from J, with 9 bases between. The DNA for the CDR3 is TGTGCCAGCAGTTTATGGCAGGACTCCTATGGCTACACCTTC. Amino acid sequence: CASSLWQDSYGYTF.

This chain joins TRBV4-1 and TRBJ2-5; possible D gene TRBD2, 5 bases. The CDR3 totals 15 residues. CDR1 is MGHRA, CDR2 YSYEKL, per germline. V was clipped by 0 bases and J by 1 base, with 9 bases between them. The DNA of the CDR3 is TGCGCCAGCAGCCAAGATATGAGGGTCCAAGAGACCCAGTACTTC. Translated, it gives CASSQDMRVQETQYF.

V is TRBV5-6 and J is TRBJ1-1, with D uncertain. From germline, CDR1 is SGHDT and CDR2 YYEEEE. The V gene lost 0 bases and the J gene lost 0 bases, with 6 bases spanning the gap. The CDR3 sequence is 14 residues long. The CDR3 loop reads CASSLGLLNTEAFF. CDR3 nucleotides: TGTGCCAGCAGCTTGGGACTGTTGAACACTGAAGCTTTCTTT.

This clone appeared a few times. The V gene is TRBV5-6, the J gene TRBJ1-2; the D gene is possibly TRBD1 (6 bases). Germline V gene lookup returns CDR1 SGHDT and CDR2 YYEEEE. This CDR3 is 14 amino acids long. Between the trimmed V and J ends, which lost 6 bases and 3 bases, there was a span of 15 bases. DNA for the CDR3: TGTGCCAGCACCCCGGGACACCCAGACTATGGCTACACCTTC. Translation gives CASTPGHPDYGYTF.

The chain is built from TRBV5-4 and TRBJ1-5; no definite D call. Germline V CDR1 and CDR2: SGHNT, YYREEE (reference sequence). The CDR3 spans 14 residues. V was clipped by 0 bases and J by 4 bases, with 8 bases between them. CDR3 nucleotides: TGTGCCAGCAGCTTGGACCGGGGAAATCAGCCCCAGCATTTT. This gives the protein CASSLDRGNQPQHF.

The chain uses TRBV7-8 and TRBJ2-7; D is undetermined. CDR1 SGHVS and CDR2 FQNEAQ come from the germline V gene. The CDR3 covers 13 residues. Trimming took off 4 bases at V and 5 bases at J, with 12 bases between the two ends. CDR3 nucleotide sequence: TGTGCCAGCAGCTCCCTCTTACTGGACGAGCAGTACTTC. Protein product: CASSSLLLDEQYF.

This chain links TRBV2 with TRBJ2-5, with D possibly being TRBD2 (6 bases). The CDR3 is made up of 14 amino acids. Germline CDR1 is SNHLY and CDR2 is FYNNEI. V shed 7 bases and J shed 7 bases, with 19 bases lying between them. CDR3 nucleotides: TGTGCCAGCATATTGGGACTTCCCGGGGGGACCCAGTACTTC. Its translation is CASILGLPGGTQYF.

This clone was recorded once. DNA of the CDR3: TGTGCCAGCAGGATTAGCCAACGCACAGATACGCAGTATTTT. Translation: CASRISQRTDTQYF. The rearrangement links TRBV5-4 to TRBJ2-3; D is unclear. V lost 5 bases and J 1 base, leaving 11 bases between the germline ends. The germline CDR1 and CDR2 sequences are SGHNT and YYREEE (reference sequence). The CDR3 runs 14 residues.